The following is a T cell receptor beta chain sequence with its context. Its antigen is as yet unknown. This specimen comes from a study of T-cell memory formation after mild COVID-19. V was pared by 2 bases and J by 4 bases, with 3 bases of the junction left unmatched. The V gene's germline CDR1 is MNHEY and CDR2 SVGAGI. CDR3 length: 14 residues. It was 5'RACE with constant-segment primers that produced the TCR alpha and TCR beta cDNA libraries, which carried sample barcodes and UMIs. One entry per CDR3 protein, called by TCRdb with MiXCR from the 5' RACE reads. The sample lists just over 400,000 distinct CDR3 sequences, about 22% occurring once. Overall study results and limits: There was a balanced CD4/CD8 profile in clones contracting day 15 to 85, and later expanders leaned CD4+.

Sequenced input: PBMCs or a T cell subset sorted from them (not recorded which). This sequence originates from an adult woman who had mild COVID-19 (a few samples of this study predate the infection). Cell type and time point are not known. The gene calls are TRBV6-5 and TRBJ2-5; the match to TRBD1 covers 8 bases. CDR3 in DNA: TGTGCCAGCAGTTACGGACAGGGTGGAGAGACCCAGTACTTC. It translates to CASSYGQGGETQYF.